Sequencing of this TCR beta chain was carried out in a study of shared clonotypes between healthy human individuals. Across the study: For every donor, three CD4 naive, three CD4 memory, two CD8 naive and one CD8 memory plates were used. Study-level results: Estimated clonotype richness was generally higher in naive than memory subsets. All-four-donor shared clonotypes had higher generation probabilities than non-shared clonotypes did.

TCRdb's copy holds only in-frame clones and misses some; the assay was immunoSEQ multiplex PCR. Here the sample spans about 1 million clones, 75% being singletons. All participating donors were Caucasian adults from Nashville, Tennessee. As for this clone: Its antigen is unidentified.

This CDR3 spans 15 amino acids. Germline V lookup: CDR1 ENHRY, CDR2 SYGVKD. Trimming took 10 bases from V and 0 from J; bases not matched to a gene: 9. The sequenced material came from memory CD4+ T cells sorted from blood. Subset specified: CD45RA-negative fraction. J is TRBJ2-3 and V is TRBV10-3; 8 bases are a match to TRBD1. This sequence originates from a man younger than 35 in good health. DNA for the CDR3: TGTGCCAGCCTTCCCGGACAGGGAAGCACAGATACGCAGTATTTT. As protein: CASLPGQGSTDTQYF.